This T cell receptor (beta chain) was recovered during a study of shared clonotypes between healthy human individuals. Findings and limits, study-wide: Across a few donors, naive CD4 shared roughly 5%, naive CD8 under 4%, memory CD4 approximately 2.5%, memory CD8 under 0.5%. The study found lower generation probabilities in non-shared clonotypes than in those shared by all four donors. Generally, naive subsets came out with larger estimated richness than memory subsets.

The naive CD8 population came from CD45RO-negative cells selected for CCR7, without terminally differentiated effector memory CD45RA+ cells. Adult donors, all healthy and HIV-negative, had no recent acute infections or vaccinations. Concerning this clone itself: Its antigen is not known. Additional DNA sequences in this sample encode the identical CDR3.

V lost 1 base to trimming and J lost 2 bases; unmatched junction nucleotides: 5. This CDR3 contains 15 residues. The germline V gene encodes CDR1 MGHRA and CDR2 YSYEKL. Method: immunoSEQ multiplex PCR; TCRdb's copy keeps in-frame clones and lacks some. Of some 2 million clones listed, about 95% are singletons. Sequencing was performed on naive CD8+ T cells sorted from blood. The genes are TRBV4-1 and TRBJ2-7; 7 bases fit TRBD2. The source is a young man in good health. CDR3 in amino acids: CASSQGLAETYEQYF. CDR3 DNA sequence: TGCGCCAGCAGCCAAGGCCTAGCGGAGACCTACGAGCAGTACTTC.